This T cell receptor (beta chain) was identified during a study of shared clonotypes between healthy human individuals (dated by TCRdb to about 2020). The study in broad terms: A few men and a couple of women, aged 18 to 49 years, made up the cohort. The study deeply sequenced blood TCR repertoires of five healthy adults to estimate repertoire size and the extent of clonotype sharing between individuals. For each donor, CD4 naive and CD4 memory were each given three plates, CD8 naive was given two plates, and CD8 memory was given one plate. Per donor, leukapheresis produced somewhere between about 0.85 and 9.5 billion PBMCs. Different laboratories and diverse techniques were used to prepare libraries and sequence TCR repertoires, to increase sequencing depth and limit assay-specific biases. General study outcomes and caveats: Naive subsets generally had larger estimated clonotype richness than memory subsets did. Across a handful of donors, approximately 4.6% of naive CD4, more than 3% of naive CD8, approximately 2.5% of memory CD4, and 0.4% of memory CD8 clonotypes were shared. Pairwise subsampling led to the expectation that sequencing depth would affect the degree of clonotype sharing among donors. Incomplete sequencing was indicated by rarefaction of sorted-subset datasets, despite the large sequencing depth. Higher generation probabilities were observed for clonotypes shared by all four sorted-subset donors than for non-shared clonotypes. Sampling was restricted to blood, and TCR repertoires in tissues likely differ from the TCR repertoires found in blood. The small number of donors limited the genetic and exposure-history diversity represented.

Points on this clone: No antigen is known for it. There are no base qualities to consult, and no much larger clone falls within one base. This sample includes further DNA sequences coding for the same CDR3.

CD8 naive samples were CD45RO-negative cells positively selected for CCR7, giving a CD45RA+CCR7+ population that excluded TemRA cells. Donors were healthy HIV-negative adults with no recently reported acute infections or vaccinations. All donors were Caucasian adults living in Nashville, Tennessee, USA. Blood was obtained by leukapheresis, after which PBMCs were separated by Ficoll-Histopaque density gradient centrifugation and cryopreserved in liquid nitrogen vapor phase. Analytical flow cytometry was used to check the purity and quantity of each magnetically sorted T cell population. Genomic DNA was isolated from each sorted fraction and quantified by UV absorbance on a Nanodrop 2000c. Using the deep immunoSEQ assay, TCR CDR3 regions were amplified from genomic DNA by multiplex PCR. Extracted genomic DNA from each cell subset was spread evenly across all wells of several immunoSEQ 96-well plates, with each plate serving as a replicate. For sorted subsets, about 200 ng genomic DNA, equal to some 30,000 T cell genomes, was loaded into each replicate PCR. Purified libraries were quantified with a Qubit 3.0 fluorometer, sized on a Bioanalyzer 2100, and re-quantified with the KAPA Library Quantification kit. Each immunoSEQ 96-well plate was sequenced on its own single-read 150-cycle Illumina NextSeq 550 flow cell. The published analysis was carried out like this. The immunoSEQ output contained only junctional sequences without quality scores, so filtering could not match that applied to full-length reads. Sequences were annotated with PyIR, a Python wrapper for IgBLAST v1.9, using IMGT germline references to assign V/J genes and CDR3. Reads were removed for weak V/J assignments (E-value above 1e-6), missing CDR3, stop codons, out-of-frame junctions, or ambiguous translated residues. A V3J clonotype was defined by an identical inferred V gene, J gene, and CDR3 amino acid sequence. Percentage overlap between repertoires was calculated by dividing the number of shared unique clonotypes by the size of the smaller repertoire. Richness of each repertoire was evaluated using RTK rarefaction, the Chao1 estimator, and Recon v2.1 estimates of unobserved clonotypes. Generation probabilities were computed with OLGA for all TCRbeta clonotypes obtained by the gDNA method from four donors. In its TCRdb copy, this immuneACCESS table keeps in-frame sequences only and misses some clones. Where compared with another copy, unresolved V genes explain less than half of these, and the others have no known cause. For V, J and clone size, that table is used; D and trimming come from the DNA. The sample table contains some 2 million clones; only one count was recorded for about 95% of them. The ten largest clones take up more than 0.95% of the sample.

The sequencing sample was made of naive CD8+ T cells sorted from blood. The cell subset or site label here, explained by the study, means: CD45RA+CCR7+. The sequence derives from a man between 18 and 29 years old in good health.

CDR3 sequence: CASSFRGTEAFF. The base sequence is TGTGCCAGCAGTTTCCGAGGAACTGAAGCTTTCTTT. The receptor chain draws on TRBV27 and TRBJ1-1; a confident D gene designation cannot be given. The germline V gene encodes CDR1 MNHEY and CDR2 SMNVEV (reference sequence). A distance of 7 bases separates the germline ends of V and J, which lose 3 bases and 5 bases respectively. The CDR3 runs 12 amino acids, cysteine and phenylalanine included. The only DNA kept is the CDR3, 36 bases in frame from the first base.